These T cell receptor beta chains were read from a single sample in a study of T cells in localized non-small cell lung cancer. The data were produced by immunoSEQ multiplex PCR, yet TCRdb's version contains in-frame clones alone and is incomplete. The sample lists 20,000 to 30,000 clones, about 84% seen once, with about 9.6% in the top ten. The sequences come from peripheral blood, collected before any cancer treatment. These receptors were collected from a man aged 40 to 70 with stage III squamous cell lung carcinoma. Both conserved end residues are part of each CDR3. A D gene is named only where the DNA matches it firmly.

CDR3 length: 15
J gene: TRBJ2-1
V gene: TRBV7-9
D gene: TRBD2
CDR3 protein: CASSLGTSPEAEQFF

CDR3 length: 15
J gene: TRBJ2-2
V gene: TRBV6-1
D gene: .
CDR3 protein: CASSESDRYTGELFF

CDR3 length: 13
J gene: TRBJ1-1
V gene: TRBV7-6
D gene: .
CDR3 protein: CASSLVGFTEAFF

CDR3 length: 14
J gene: TRBJ1-3
V gene: TRBV5-1
D gene: .
CDR3 protein: CASSLDRAGNTIYF

CDR3 length: 12
J gene: TRBJ2-7
V gene: TRBV15
D gene: .
CDR3 protein: CATRKGRGLLSF

CDR3 length: 12
J gene: TRBJ1-5
V gene: TRBV7-2
D gene: TRBD1
CDR3 protein: CAVRQGYQPQHF

CDR3 length: 12
J gene: TRBJ2-3
V gene: TRBV10-3
D gene: .
CDR3 protein: CAISGEGDTQYF

CDR3 length: 13
J gene: TRBJ1-4
V gene: TRBV11-1
D gene: .
CDR3 protein: CASSSQQGKKLFF

CDR3 length: 14
J gene: TRBJ2-5
V gene: TRBV10-1
D gene: TRBD2
CDR3 protein: CASSELGLGETQYF

CDR3 length: 16
J gene: TRBJ2-7
V gene: TRBV4-1
D gene: TRBD2
CDR3 protein: CASSQTATSGTYEQYF

CDR3 length: 14
J gene: TRBJ2-5
V gene: TRBV25-1
D gene: .
CDR3 protein: CASSRGFYQETQYF

CDR3 length: 15
J gene: TRBJ1-1
V gene: TRBV2
D gene: .
CDR3 protein: CASRDSLMLGTEAFF

CDR3 length: 15
J gene: TRBJ1-5
V gene: TRBV7-8
D gene: .
CDR3 protein: CASSLAFVGRQPQHF

CDR3 length: 15
J gene: TRBJ2-3
V gene: TRBV18
D gene: .
CDR3 protein: CASSPPGVPTDTQYF

CDR3 length: 14
J gene: TRBJ1-1
V gene: TRBV4-1
D gene: TRBD1
CDR3 protein: CASSQDYRGAEAFF

CDR3 length: 13
J gene: TRBJ2-2
V gene: TRBV18
D gene: .
CDR3 protein: CASSPPVIGELFF

CDR3 length: 13
J gene: TRBJ2-5
V gene: TRBV28
D gene: .
CDR3 protein: CASSLYREETQYF

CDR3 length: 12
J gene: TRBJ2-5
V gene: TRBV4-2
D gene: .
CDR3 protein: CASSRAGETQYF

CDR3 length: 16
J gene: TRBJ1-3
V gene: TRBV6-1
D gene: TRBD1
CDR3 protein: CASSATGMRSGNTIYF

CDR3 length: 15
J gene: TRBJ1-2
V gene: TRBV27
D gene: .
CDR3 protein: CASSSTGTPNYGYTF

CDR3 length: 15
J gene: TRBJ2-2
V gene: TRBV19
D gene: TRBD2
CDR3 protein: CASSIQGGSAGELFF

CDR3 length: 16
J gene: TRBJ1-1
V gene: TRBV11-2
D gene: TRBD1
CDR3 protein: CASSSSVWTGNTEAFF

CDR3 length: 12
J gene: TRBJ1-6
V gene: TRBV30
D gene: TRBD1
CDR3 protein: CAWRTRTGPLHF

CDR3 length: 15
J gene: TRBJ1-6
V gene: TRBV28
D gene: .
CDR3 protein: CASSFLGNGNSPLHF

CDR3 length: 15
J gene: TRBJ2-5
V gene: TRBV11-2
D gene: .
CDR3 protein: CASTLGPGRQETQYF

CDR3 length: 14
J gene: TRBJ1-2
V gene: TRBV13
D gene: .
CDR3 protein: CASSLQSADYGYTF

CDR3 length: 15
J gene: TRBJ2-7
V gene: TRBV19
D gene: TRBD2
CDR3 protein: CASSHEASGAYEQYF

CDR3 length: 16
J gene: TRBJ2-1
V gene: TRBV5-1
D gene: TRBD2
CDR3 protein: CASSLGPAGGFNEQFF

CDR3 length: 17
J gene: TRBJ1-4
V gene: TRBV7-3
D gene: TRBD1
CDR3 protein: CASSSDRDKGTNEKLFF

CDR3 length: 13
J gene: TRBJ2-3
V gene: TRBV10-1
D gene: .
CDR3 protein: CASSEEVSDTQYF

CDR3 length: 12
J gene: TRBJ2-7
V gene: TRBV10-3
D gene: .
CDR3 protein: CAISDKPAEQYF

CDR3 length: 16
J gene: TRBJ1-4
V gene: TRBV15
D gene: .
CDR3 protein: CATSTGARATNEKLFF

CDR3 length: 15
J gene: TRBJ2-4
V gene: TRBV30
D gene: TRBD2
CDR3 protein: CAWSSIAGGLNIQYF

CDR3 length: 15
J gene: TRBJ1-2
V gene: TRBV18
D gene: TRBD1
CDR3 protein: CASSPFTGDLWGYTF

CDR3 length: 16
J gene: TRBJ1-2
V gene: TRBV19
D gene: .
CDR3 protein: CASSPSAGWRADGYTF

CDR3 length: 15
J gene: TRBJ1-2
V gene: TRBV19
D gene: .
CDR3 protein: CASSPLKGSSYGYTF

CDR3 length: 15
J gene: TRBJ1-3
V gene: TRBV28
D gene: .
CDR3 protein: CASSPGLRSGNTIYF

CDR3 length: 15
J gene: TRBJ1-6
V gene: TRBV27
D gene: TRBD1
CDR3 protein: CASSLSWQGVSPLHF

CDR3 length: 15
J gene: TRBJ1-1
V gene: TRBV19
D gene: TRBD1
CDR3 protein: CASSKGQGTRAEAFF